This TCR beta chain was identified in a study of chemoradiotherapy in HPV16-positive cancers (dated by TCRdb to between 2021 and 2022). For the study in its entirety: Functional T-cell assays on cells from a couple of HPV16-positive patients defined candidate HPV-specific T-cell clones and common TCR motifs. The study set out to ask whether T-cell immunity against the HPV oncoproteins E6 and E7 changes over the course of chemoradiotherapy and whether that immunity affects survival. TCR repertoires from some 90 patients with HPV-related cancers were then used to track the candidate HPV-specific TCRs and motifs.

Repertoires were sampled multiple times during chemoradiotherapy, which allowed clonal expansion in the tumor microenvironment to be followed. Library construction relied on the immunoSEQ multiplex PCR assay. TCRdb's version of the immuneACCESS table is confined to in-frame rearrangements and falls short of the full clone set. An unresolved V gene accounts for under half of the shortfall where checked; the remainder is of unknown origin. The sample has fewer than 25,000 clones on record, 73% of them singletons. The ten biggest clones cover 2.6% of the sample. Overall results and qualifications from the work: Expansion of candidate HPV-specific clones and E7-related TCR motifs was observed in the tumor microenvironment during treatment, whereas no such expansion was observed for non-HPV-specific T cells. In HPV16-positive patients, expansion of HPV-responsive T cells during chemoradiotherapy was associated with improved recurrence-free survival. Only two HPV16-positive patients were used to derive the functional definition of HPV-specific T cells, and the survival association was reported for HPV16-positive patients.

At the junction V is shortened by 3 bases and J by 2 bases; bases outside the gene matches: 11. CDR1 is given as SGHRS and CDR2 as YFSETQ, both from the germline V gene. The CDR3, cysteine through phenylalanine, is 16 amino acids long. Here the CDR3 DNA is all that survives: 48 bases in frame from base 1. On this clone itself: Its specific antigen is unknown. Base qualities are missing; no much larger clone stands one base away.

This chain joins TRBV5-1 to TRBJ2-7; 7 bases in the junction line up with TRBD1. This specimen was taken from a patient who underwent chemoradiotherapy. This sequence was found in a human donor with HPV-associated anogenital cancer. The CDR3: CASSSHTDRAPYEQYF. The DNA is TGCGCCAGCAGCTCCCATACCGACAGGGCCCCCTACGAGCAGTACTTC.